This TCR beta chain was sequenced during a study of blood T cells in healthy people across ages. A second PCR, run for 7 to 11 cycles, used a sample-barcoded 5' primer plus a J-beta primer mix. MiXCR, run by TCRdb on the 5' RACE reads, gives a single entry per CDR3 protein. This table holds roughly 550,000 distinct CDR3 sequences, 20% to 30% found once. Regarding the study as a whole: Strong correlation linked observed beta diversity and percent naive T cells.

Trimming left V 7 bases short and J 0 bases short, with 16 bases between. The CDR3 loop spans 16 amino acids. Germline values: CDR1 MNHNS, CDR2 SASEGT. Regarding this clonotype: Its target is unknown.

The study isolated at least 7 million PBMCs from each sample. This same sample was also taken into another study, of T cells of mothers and their children.

This receptor was obtained from a boy between 10 and 17 years old in good health. Sequencing input: blood. The genes are TRBV6-1 and TRBJ2-1; D unclear. The CDR3 region is CASKPLTTSSYNEQFF. DNA for the CDR3: TGTGCCAGCAAACCGCTGACGACAAGCTCCTACAATGAGCAGTTCTTC.